This note documents a single T cell receptor beta chain sequence. The antigen remains undetermined. Method: immunoSEQ multiplex PCR; TCRdb's copy keeps in-frame clones and lacks some. Of approximately 70,000 clones in the sample, about 94% were seen once. These data come from a study of PD-1 blockade in classical Hodgkin lymphoma. Study-wide points: Healthy donors were reported to have higher baseline TCR diversity than newly diagnosed patients. What caused the repertoire differences, perhaps disease activity or prior therapy, remains undefined.

The time point here: newly diagnosed, previously untreated cHL patient sample. PBMCs representing newly diagnosed, untreated classical Hodgkin lymphoma functioned as the comparison. This CDR3 spans 13 amino acids. V lost 3 bases and J 4 bases, leaving 12 bases between the germline ends. Germline lookup yields CDR1 GTSNPN and CDR2 SVGIG (reference sequence). This TCR was sampled from a human donor with classical Hodgkin lymphoma. The sequenced sample was peripheral blood mononuclear cells (PBMCs). The chain employs TRBV30 and TRBJ1-2; weak D call: TRBD1 (5 bases). CDR3: CAWSLEGFYGYTF. The CDR3, as DNA: TGTGCCTGGAGCCTGGAGGGGTTCTATGGCTACACCTTC.